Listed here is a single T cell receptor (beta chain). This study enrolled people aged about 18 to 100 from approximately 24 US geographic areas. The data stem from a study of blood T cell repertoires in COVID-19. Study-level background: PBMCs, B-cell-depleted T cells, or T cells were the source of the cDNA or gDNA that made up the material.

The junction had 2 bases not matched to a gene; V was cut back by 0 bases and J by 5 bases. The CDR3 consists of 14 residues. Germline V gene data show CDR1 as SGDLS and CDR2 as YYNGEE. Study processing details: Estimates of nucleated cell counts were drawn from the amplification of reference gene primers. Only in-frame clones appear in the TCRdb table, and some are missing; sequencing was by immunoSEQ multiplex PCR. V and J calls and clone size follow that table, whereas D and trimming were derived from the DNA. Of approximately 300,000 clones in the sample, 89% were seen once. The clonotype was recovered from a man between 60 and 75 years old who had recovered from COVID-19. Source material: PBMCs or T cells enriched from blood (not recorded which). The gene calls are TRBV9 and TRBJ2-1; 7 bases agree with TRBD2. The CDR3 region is CASSVASGNNEQFF. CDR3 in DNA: TGTGCCAGCAGCGTAGCTAGCGGCAACAATGAGCAGTTCTTC.